This record covers a single T cell receptor beta chain. Its binding antigen is unknown. No quality values exist for individual bases; no much larger clone is one base distant. The sample belongs to a study of cytomegalovirus exposure and HLA in healthy donors (TCRdb year 2017). In the study overall: An earlier analysis of several hundred of the donors reported about 250 Gb of sequence data and 120 million or so unique TCR beta sequences from 150 million to 200 million T cells. To study patterns of TCR occurrence, a later analysis re-analyzed previously published TCR beta repertoires from 600 to 750 donors and added high-resolution HLA genotyping. An early release covering just under 650 HLA-typed donors comprised approximately 300 gigabases of sequencing data and tens of millions of unique TCR sequences. Rather than drawing on any new phenotypic data, the later analysis identified candidate immune exposures from TCR beta sequences and the way those sequences occurred across donors. High-throughput TCR immunosequencing, statistical association of individual TCRs with disease status, and machine learning were combined to predict cytomegalovirus infection status. Typing coverage varied by locus: roughly 620-640 donors for A, B, C, DRB1 and DQB1; roughly 510 for DQA1; more than 600 for DPA1; approximately 490 for DPB1. Using immunosequencing, the study profiled T cell repertoires from fewer than 850 subjects and related those repertoires to cytomegalovirus serostatus. Donor age, sex, ethnicity and CMV serostatus were collected together with the repertoire data. In a later genetic analysis, genome-wide SNP genotypes for about 55% of the roughly 700 donors were used, and that subset was treated as a discovery cohort. To decide whether each TCR beta V gene segment behaved as functional or pseudogenic, an earlier analysis of some 600 of the donors relied on high-throughput TCR beta sequencing. The study was designed to test whether signatures of past pathogen exposure could be identified by cataloging public T cell receptors. Of the roughly 420 genotyped donors, 65% to 90% were placed in the genetic ancestry cluster associated with self-reported Caucasian donors. Besides the first cohort of 500 to 700 subjects, a separate validation cohort made up of over 95 different subjects was used. About five DR-DQ haplotypes were treated as single units for association and clustering because of strong linkage in the cohort. HLA typing covered class I and class II loci at four-digit resolution. Among some 400 genotyped donors of the cohort, an average of about 220,000 unique TCR beta nucleotide sequences was sequenced per donor, of which about 18% were non-productive. Every repertoire in the discovery cohort had been generated on one and the same sequencing platform.

Library prep was done by the immunoSEQ multiplex PCR assay. A mixture of 60 forward primers for TCR Vbeta segments and 13 reverse primers for TCR Jbeta segments was used in the multiplex PCR. Amplification of the CDR3 region of rearranged TCR beta genes was performed with a multiplex PCR assay on genomic DNA. The Illumina HiSeq System was used to sequence the amplified TCR beta libraries as 87-base-pair reads. For the original study's pipeline: A later analysis tallied around 82 million unique TCR beta chains across the 666 repertoires, and some 12 million of those chains were shared by two or more donors. Raw reads were error-corrected and collapsed into unique sequences by a nearest-neighbor algorithm in which closely related sequences were merged to remove PCR and sequencing errors. V, D and J gene segments were assigned by aligning CDR3 sequences to IMGT reference sequences. For a sequence to be retained, a match of at least six nucleotides to both a V gene segment and a J gene segment was required. A rearrangement counted as productive if the CDR3 had no stop codons and remained in frame with V and J, and every other rearrangement counted as non-productive. Following IMGT convention, CDR3 was defined as the stretch from the second conserved V-encoded cysteine up to the conserved J-encoded phenylalanine. The earlier analysis of roughly 590 of the donors excluded any sequence lacking an unambiguous match to a single V gene segment. An earlier analysis of approximately 590 of the donors classified V segments as functional when productive rearrangements were above 56.7% and as segregating when the standard deviation between donors was above 5%. A statistical classification framework was built for diagnosing cytomegalovirus status from the catalog of TCR beta chain sequences. A later analysis assigned V and J genes by comparing TCR nucleotide sequences with IMGT/GENE-DB human TR gene sequences. Using the TCRdist pipeline, a later analysis assigned CDR3 sequences along with most-parsimonious VDJ recombination scenarios. A later analysis defined each TCR beta chain by its CDR3 amino acid sequence plus V-gene family, and excluded reads lacking a unique V-gene family. A later analysis removed several hundred highly shared, low-generation-probability nucleotide sequences to deal with suspected cross-contamination and a sequencing artifact. In a later analysis, a clonal expansion index for each public chain was calculated from normalized within-repertoire ranks of inferred template counts. In a later analysis, generation probabilities were computed with a VDJ recombination model fitted to out-of-frame rearrangements, and the resulting probabilities were checked against IGoR. In a later analysis, hypergeometric tests were used to score TCR-TCR, TCR-HLA and TCR-CMV co-occurrence, with a repertoire-size bias correction applied to TCR pairs. False discovery rates were estimated in a later analysis by permuting HLA or CMV assignments 20 times. In a later analysis, co-occurring TCRs were grouped with DBSCAN, and TCRdist sequence similarity was added when clustering was performed within HLA-allele-positive subsets. Repertoires with fewer than 30,000 or more than 120,000 public chains were left out of co-occurrence clustering, as were about five repertoires with anomalous nucleotide sharing. The source is immuneACCESS, and TCRdb retained only in-frame sequences with V and J called. Part of the clones is not carried over; for the studies checked, unresolved V genes explain less than half of this, and the remainder is unexplained. V, J and clone size are those of that table, while D and trimming were read from the DNA. The sample table records 150,000 to 200,000 clones; about three quarters of these occur just once. The ten largest clones capture approximately 3.1% of the sample.

The CDR3 has 11 amino acids, counting the end cysteine and phenylalanine. The entry retains the CDR3 DNA only, 33 bases that are in frame from base 1. The germline V gene yields MNHEY for CDR1 and SVGAGI for CDR2. Relative to germline, V is 4 bases shorter and J is 7 bases shorter, with 7 bases between their ends. In total, roughly 670 healthy bone marrow donors made up the cohort. Cohort members were all nominally healthy when sampled, although unrecorded immune exposures were likely present. The donor was CMV seronegative and was included in the group of several hundred seronegative cohort members. A peripheral blood sample was collected from each donor, and TCR beta sequencing was performed on peripheral blood mononuclear cells. The Qiagen DNeasy Blood Extraction Kit was used to extract genomic DNA from the blood cell samples. Study-level results and caveats: Most TCR sequences were observed very rarely across donors, whereas some public TCRs were present in many individuals. A cluster of highly shared sequence variants was judged likely to represent a technical artifact of the sequencing pipeline. According to a later analysis, parvovirus B19, influenza, CMV and Epstein-Barr virus appeared linked to several top co-occurrence clusters. The cohort was sequenced for TCR beta chains only, and without alpha or paired-chain data the features that could be detected were limited. A few of the identified cytomegalovirus-associated TCR beta chains were confirmed in vitro to be specific for cytomegalovirus antigens. In a later genetic analysis, a missense DCLRE1C variant was associated with V-gene and J-gene trimming of TCR beta chains, and the association was replicated in an independent cohort. An earlier analysis of some 590 of the donors showed that most TCR beta V segments appeared in productive rearrangements either about 87% or about 30% of the time, which broadly matched IMGT annotations. When HLA alleles, especially DR and DQ, strongly co-occurred, TCR associations were difficult to assign to individual alleles. In a later analysis, most CMV-associated TCR beta chains were found to appear HLA-restricted, with HLA associations seemingly driven largely by CMV exposure. Presence/absence analyses assumed roughly uniform sequencing depth across donors, an assumption that may not hold. In a later analysis, HLA-associated TCR beta chains showed more clonal expansion and lower generation probabilities than non-associated chains that were equally common. Because HLA typing was unavailable for some donors at each locus, only the typed subset was used in association tests. The authors suggested that the approach could potentially be extended to other disease states and immunological phenotypes. A later genetic analysis reported fewer N-insertions in productive TCRs among donors in an Asian-associated ancestry cluster than the roughly 700-donor mean. A total of some 180 TCR beta chains were listed by the study as associated with cytomegalovirus. Immune exposure information for the cohort was limited to CMV serostatus. Cytomegalovirus status was reported to be diagnosed by the classifier with high specificity and sensitivity in both the original and validation cohorts. Because the 87-base-pair reads could not distinguish some IMGT-functional V segments, including TRBV6-2 and TRBV6-3, those segments were excluded. A further reported finding was that TCR beta sequences accurately predicted the HLA-A and HLA-B alleles for most subjects in the first cohort. In a later analysis, TCR association rates were found to vary across HLA loci, with the most associated TCRs seen for DRB1 alleles and the fewest for HLA-C alleles. Specific HLA alleles were associated with 16,951 TCR beta sequences at a false discovery rate of 0.05 in a later analysis. Seventeen rarely observed V segments, including chromosome 9 orphons, were excluded from the earlier analysis of approximately 600 of the donors because counts were too low. Correlated functional status among segregating V segments might be attributable to linkage disequilibrium, but an unknown experimental factor could not be ruled out.

This TCR was recovered from a woman in her thirties or forties in good health and CMV-seronegative. The material sequenced was PBMCs. The V gene is TRBV6-5 and the J gene is TRBJ1-2; no D segment can be confidently identified. The bases read TGTGCCAGCAGTTCCAGGTTTGGCTACACCTTC. Its protein is CASSSRFGYTF.